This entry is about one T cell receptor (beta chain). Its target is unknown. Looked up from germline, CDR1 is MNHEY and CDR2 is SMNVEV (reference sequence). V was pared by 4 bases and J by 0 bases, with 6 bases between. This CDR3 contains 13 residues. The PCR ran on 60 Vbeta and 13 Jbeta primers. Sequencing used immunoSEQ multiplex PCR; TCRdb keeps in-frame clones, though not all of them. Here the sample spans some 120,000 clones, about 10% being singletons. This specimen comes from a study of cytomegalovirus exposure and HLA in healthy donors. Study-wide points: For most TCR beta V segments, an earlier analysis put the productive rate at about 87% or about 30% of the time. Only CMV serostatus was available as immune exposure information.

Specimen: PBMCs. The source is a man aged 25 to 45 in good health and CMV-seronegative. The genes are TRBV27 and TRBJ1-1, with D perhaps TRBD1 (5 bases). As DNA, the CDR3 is TGTGCCAGCAGTTACAGGTTGAACACTGAAGCTTTCTTT. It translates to CASSYRLNTEAFF.